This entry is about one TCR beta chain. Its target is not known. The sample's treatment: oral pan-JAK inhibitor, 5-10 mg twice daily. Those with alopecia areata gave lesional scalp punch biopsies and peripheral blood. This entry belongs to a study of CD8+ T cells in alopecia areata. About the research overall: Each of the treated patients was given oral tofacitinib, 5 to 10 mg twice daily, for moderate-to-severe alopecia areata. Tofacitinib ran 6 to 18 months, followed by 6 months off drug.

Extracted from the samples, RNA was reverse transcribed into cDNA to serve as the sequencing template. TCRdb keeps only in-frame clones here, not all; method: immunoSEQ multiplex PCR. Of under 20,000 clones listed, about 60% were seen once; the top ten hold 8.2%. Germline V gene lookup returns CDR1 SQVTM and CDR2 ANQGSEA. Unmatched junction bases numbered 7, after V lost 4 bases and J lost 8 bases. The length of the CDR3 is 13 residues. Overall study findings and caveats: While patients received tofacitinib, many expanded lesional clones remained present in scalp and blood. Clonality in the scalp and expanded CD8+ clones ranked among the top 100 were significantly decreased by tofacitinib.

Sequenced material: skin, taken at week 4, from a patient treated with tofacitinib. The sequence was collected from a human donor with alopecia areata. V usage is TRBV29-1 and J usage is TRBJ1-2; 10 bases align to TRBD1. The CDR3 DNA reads TGCAGCGTTGGGGGGACAGGGGCTAACGGCTACACCTTC. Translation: CSVGGTGANGYTF. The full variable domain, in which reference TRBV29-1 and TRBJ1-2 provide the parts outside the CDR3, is SAVISQKPSRDICQRGTSLTIQCQVDSQVTMMFWYRQQPGQSLTLIATANQGSEATYESGFVIDKFPISRPNLTFSTLTVSNMSPEDSSIYLCSVGGTGANGYTFGSGTRLTVV.